The entry below gives a single T cell receptor beta chain sequence along with its context. This record belongs to a study of blood T cell repertoires in COVID-19. While infection was still active, Seattle patients were enrolled and then followed longitudinally. TCRdb's copy holds only in-frame clones and misses some; the assay was immunoSEQ multiplex PCR. The table lists about 250,000 clones, about 80% of them singletons, with about a sixth in the top ten. Germline loops: CDR1 SSHAT, CDR2 FNYEAQ (reference sequence). The CDR3 is 14 residues long. The V end was cut by 6 bases, the J end by 2 bases, with 10 bases between.

Sequenced material: peripheral blood. The chain recombines TRBV7-7 with TRBJ2-2, with D possibly being TRBD2 (6 bases). This receptor was taken from a person aged 70 to 85 with COVID-19, enrolled during active disease. The CDR3 DNA sequence: TGTGCCAGCAGACGGGACTTAAACACCGGGGAGCTGTTTTTT. Its translation is CASRRDLNTGELFF.